This T cell receptor beta chain came from a study of cytomegalovirus exposure and HLA in healthy donors. Study-wide findings and caveats: Many donors shared some public TCRs, even though most TCR sequences were rare.

13 Jbeta primers and 60 Vbeta primers were used for the PCR. Profiling relied on immunoSEQ multiplex PCR, and the TCRdb table lists in-frame clones only, not all of them. Of 55,000 to 65,000 clones listed, 65% to 85% were seen once; the top ten hold 5.5% to 7%. From germline, CDR1 is SGHDT and CDR2 YYEEEE. The CDR3 length is 14 residues. The J segment lost 8 bases and the V segment lost 4 bases, leaving 7 bases of the junction unmatched. With respect to this clone: The antigen remains undetermined.

The rearrangement joins TRBV5-6 to TRBJ2-1, with TRBD2 matching 9 bases. Material: PBMCs. The clonotype comes from a male donor in good health and CMV-seronegative. CDR3 coding DNA: TGTGCCAGCAGCCCGCCTAGCGGGGAGGATGAGCAGTTCTTC. Residues: CASSPPSGEDEQFF.